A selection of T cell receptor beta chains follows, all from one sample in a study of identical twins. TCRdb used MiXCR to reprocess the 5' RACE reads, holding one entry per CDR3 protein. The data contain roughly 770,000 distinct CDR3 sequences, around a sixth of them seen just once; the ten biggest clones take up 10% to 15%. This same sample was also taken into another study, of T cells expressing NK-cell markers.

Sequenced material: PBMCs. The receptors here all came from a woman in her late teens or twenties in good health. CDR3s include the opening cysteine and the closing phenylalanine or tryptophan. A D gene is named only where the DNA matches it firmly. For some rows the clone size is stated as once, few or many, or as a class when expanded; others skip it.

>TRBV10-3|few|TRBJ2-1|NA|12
TGTGCCATCAGAGTCGAGGGAAATGAGCAGTTCTTC
CAIRVEGNEQFF
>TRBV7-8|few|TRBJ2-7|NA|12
TGTGCCAGCAGCTCGGGGATGGGAGAGCAGTACTTC
CASSSGMGEQYF
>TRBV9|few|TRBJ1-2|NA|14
TGTGCCAGCAGCGCCCAGGGGAAGGCTTACGGCTACACCTTC
CASSAQGKAYGYTF
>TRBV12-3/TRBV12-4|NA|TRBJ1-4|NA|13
TGTGCCAGCAGCCCCGATCTGAGAGAAAAACTGTTTTTT
CASSPDLREKLFF
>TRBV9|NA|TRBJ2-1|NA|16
TGTGCCAGCAGCGTAGACGCCGGGGGGCGAGAAAATGAGCAGTTCTTC
CASSVDAGGRENEQFF
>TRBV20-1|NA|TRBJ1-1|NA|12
TGCAGTGCTAGAGGGTGGCCGTCGGAAGCTTTCTTT
CSARGWPSEAFF
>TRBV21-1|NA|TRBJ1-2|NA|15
TGTGCCAGCAACGGCCGAAAGGGACAGACGAGGGGCTACACCTTC
CASNGRKGQTRGYTF
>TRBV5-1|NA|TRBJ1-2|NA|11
TGCGCCAGCGGGTTTATCTATGGCTACACCTTC
CASGFIYGYTF
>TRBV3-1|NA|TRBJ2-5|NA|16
TGTGCCAGCAGCCAACCCGGCTCTGCATCTCGAGAGACCCAGTACTTC
CASSQPGSASRETQYF
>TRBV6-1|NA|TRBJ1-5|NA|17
TGTGCCAGCAGTGAAGTTCTGACGGCAAATAACAATCAGCCCCAGCATTTT
CASSEVLTANNNQPQHF
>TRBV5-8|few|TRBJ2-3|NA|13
TGTGCCAGCAGCACCCGGAGGAAGGATACGCAGTATTTT
CASSTRRKDTQYF
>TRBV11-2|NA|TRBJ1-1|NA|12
TGTGCCAGCAGCTCTTCGGGGCGAGTAGCTTTCTTT
CASSSSGRVAFF
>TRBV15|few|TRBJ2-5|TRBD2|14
TGTGCCACCAGCGGAAGACGGGGGGGAGAGACCCAGTACTTC
CATSGRRGGETQYF
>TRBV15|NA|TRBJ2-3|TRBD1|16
TGTGCCACCAGCGAGACAGGGTGGATCGGGGAAGATACGCAGTATTTT
CATSETGWIGEDTQYF
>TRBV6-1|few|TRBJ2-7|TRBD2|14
TGTGCCAGCAGAAAACTAGCGGGGTCCTACGAGCAGTACTTC
CASRKLAGSYEQYF
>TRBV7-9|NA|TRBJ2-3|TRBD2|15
TGTGCCAGCAGCTCGTCCCTGGTAGCGGGGGATACGCAGTATTTT
CASSSSLVAGDTQYF
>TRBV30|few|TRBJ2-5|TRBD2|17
TGTGCCTGGAGTGTAACTCCTCTAGCGGGAGGGGATAAGACCCAGTACTTC
CAWSVTPLAGGDKTQYF
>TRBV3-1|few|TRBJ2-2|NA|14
TGTGCCAGCATCGCAGGCCTGTCCACCGGGGAGCTGTTTTTT
CASIAGLSTGELFF
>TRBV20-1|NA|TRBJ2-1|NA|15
TGCAGTGCTAGAGCTCGGTCGCGGGCAAGCAATGAGCAGTTCTTC
CSARARSRASNEQFF
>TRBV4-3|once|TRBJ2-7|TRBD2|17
TGCGCCAGCAGCCAAGGGTTAGGACTAGCGGGCCTCTACGAGCAGTACTTC
CASSQGLGLAGLYEQYF
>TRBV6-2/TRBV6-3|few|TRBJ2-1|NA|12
TGTGCCAGCGCTGAAAGGGAATCTGAGCAGTTCTTC
CASAERESEQFF
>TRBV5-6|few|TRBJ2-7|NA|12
TGTGCCAGCAGCTTCCAGTTCCGCGAGCAGTACTTC
CASSFQFREQYF
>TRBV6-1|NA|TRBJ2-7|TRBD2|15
TGTGCCAGCGGACCCGGGACTAGCAGGTCCTACGAGCAGTACTTC
CASGPGTSRSYEQYF
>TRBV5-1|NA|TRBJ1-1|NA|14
TGCGCCAGCAGCTTCGGACTAGGGGTCACTGAAGCTTTCTTT
CASSFGLGVTEAFF
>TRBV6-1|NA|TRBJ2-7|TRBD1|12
TGTGCCAGCAGTGGTCAGGGGGACGAGCAGTACTTC
CASSGQGDEQYF